One and the same sample provided the 28 T cell receptor beta chains below, sequenced in a study of radiotherapy plus CTLA-4 blockade in lung cancer. Sequencing used immunoSEQ multiplex PCR; TCRdb keeps in-frame clones, though not all of them. The repertoire holds fewer than 100,000 clones, with about 78% as singletons. Source: peripheral blood, taken from a patient treated with radiotherapy plus ipilimumab. These TCRs come from a human donor with non-small cell lung cancer whose response to radiotherapy plus ipilimumab could not be evaluated. Some clones in this sample may be carry-over from other donors' samples.

With respect to this clone: Mismatch with germline at one junction end may stem from a read error. The rearrangement joins TRBV13 to TRBJ1-2, with D possibly being TRBD1 (6 bases). Germline V gene lookup returns CDR1 PRHDT and CDR2 FYEKMQ (reference sequence). The CDR3 runs 12 residues. The CDR3, as DNA: TGTGCCAGCAGCCTCGGGGCAGGGGATCGCGCCTTC. Its protein is CASSLGAGDRAF.

The gene calls are TRBV7-2 and TRBJ2-2; possibly TRBD2 for D (5 bases). This CDR3 spans 15 amino acids. CDR1 SGHTA and CDR2 FQGNSA come from the germline V gene. Trimming shortened V by 0 bases and J by 7 bases, and 12 bases separated the two germline ends. In nucleotides, the CDR3 is TGTGCCAGCAGCTTAGCGAGGGCCTGGGACGGGGAGCTGTTTTTT. It encodes CASSLARAWDGELFF. The full variable domain, in which reference TRBV7-2 and TRBJ2-2 provide the parts outside the CDR3, is GAGVSQSPSNKVTEKGKDVELRCDPISGHTALYWYRQSLGQGLEFLIYFQGNSAPDKSGLPSDRFSAERTGGSVSTLTIQRTQQEDSAVYLCASSLARAWDGELFFGEGSRLTVL.

The V call is TRBV4-1, the J call TRBJ2-3; weak D call: TRBD2 (6 bases). In germline, CDR1 is MGHRA, CDR2 YSYEKL. V lost 1 base to trimming and J lost 5 bases, with 16 bases between them. The CDR3 contains 16 residues. CDR3 DNA sequence: TGCGCCAGCAGCCAAGCTGGGACTCCCGGGCAAGATACGCAGTATTTT. Protein product: CASSQAGTPGQDTQYF.

The chain links TRBV5-8 to TRBJ2-7, with no clear D. Trimming took 0 bases from V and 5 from J, leaving 18 bases between them. Per the germline V gene, CDR1 is SGHTS and CDR2 is YDEGEE. This CDR3 contains 16 residues. The CDR3 nucleotides read TGTGCCAGCAGCTTGGGGCCCGCGGCGCCGGTCCACGAGCAGTACTTC. As protein: CASSLGPAAPVHEQYF.

This chain connects TRBV7-2 to TRBJ2-7, with 10 positions matching TRBD2. The CDR3 is made up of 14 amino acids. V was pared by 5 bases and J by 10 bases, with 11 bases of the junction left unmatched. The germline V gene encodes CDR1 SGHTA and CDR2 FQGNSA. As DNA, the CDR3 is TGTGCCAGCAGCATCCCTAGCGGGGGACCGGTCCAGTACTTC. It specifies CASSIPSGGPVQYF.

The V call is TRBV6-5, the J call TRBJ2-1; maybe TRBD1 (5 bases). Germline values: CDR1 MNHEY, CDR2 SVGAGI. The CDR3 spans 12 residues. Trimming took 7 bases from V and 2 from J, leaving 6 bases between them. The CDR3 reads CASTGTYNEQFF. CDR3 coding DNA: TGTGCCAGCACAGGGACCTACAATGAGCAGTTCTTC.

This chain links TRBV7-8 with TRBJ1-4, with a weak D call TRBD1 (5 bases). V was pared by 5 bases and J by 5 bases, with 12 bases between. The CDR3 covers 14 residues. The germline V gene encodes CDR1 SGHVS and CDR2 FQNEAQ. The CDR3 here is CASSTTATNEKLFF. CDR3 bases: TGTGCCAGCAGCACGACAGCGACAAATGAAAAACTGTTTTTT.

The chain couples TRBV4-2 to TRBJ1-1; D is unclear. Deletions cut 3 bases from V and 1 base from J, with 9 bases between. Germline assignment: CDR1 LGHNA and CDR2 YNFKEQ. This CDR3 is built from 14 residues. This CDR3 is CASSQSGRNTEAFF. CDR3 DNA: TGTGCCAGCAGCCAGTCCGGGAGGAACACTGAAGCTTTCTTT.

The V call is TRBV29-1, the J call TRBJ2-7; TRBD2 agrees at 11 bases. The CDR3 runs to 16 residues. Germline-derived CDR1 and CDR2 are SQVTM and ANQGSEA. J gave up 0 bases and V 4 bases, and 8 bases lay outside the gene matches. The CDR3 coding sequence is TGCAGCGTTGGCTCTAGCGGGGGGCGAAGCTCCTACGAGCAGTACTTC. Residues: CSVGSSGGRSSYEQYF.

The CDR3: CASSFSLPSTYEQYF. The DNA of the CDR3 is TGCGCCAGCAGCTTCTCCCTACCGTCTACCTACGAGCAGTACTTC. The V call is TRBV5-1, the J call TRBJ2-7; D gene uncertain. The CDR3 is 15 amino acids. From germline, CDR1 is SGHRS and CDR2 YFSETQ. V was pared by 2 bases and J by 2 bases, with 14 bases between.

The chain links TRBV6-1 to TRBJ1-1; D gene unclear. Germline V CDR1 and CDR2: MNHNS, SASEGT. CDR3 length equals 12 residues. The ends were cut back, 5 bases at V and 2 bases at J, with 6 bases in the middle. CDR3 sequence (DNA): TGTGCCAGCAGTCCTTTCAACACTGAAGCTTTCTTT. Its protein product is CASSPFNTEAFF.

The chain couples TRBV6-5 to TRBJ2-1; the D gene is possibly TRBD2 (6 bases). CDR3 length: 16 amino acids. Trimming took off 0 bases at V and 7 bases at J, with 16 bases between the two ends. Germline lookup yields CDR1 MNHEY and CDR2 SVGAGI. The CDR3 loop is CASSYSGGGITNEQFF. CDR3 nucleotides: TGTGCCAGCAGTTACTCAGGTGGGGGGATTACTAATGAGCAGTTCTTC.

The rearrangement joins TRBV29-1 to TRBJ1-1, with D maybe TRBD1 (5 bases). The ends were cut back, 5 bases at V and 7 bases at J, with 14 bases in the middle. CDR1 is SQVTM and CDR2 is ANQGSEA in the germline V gene. This CDR3 has 12 residues. For the CDR3, the DNA is TGCAGCGTTACGGGACTCCATCTTGAAGCTTTCTTT. Protein: CSVTGLHLEAFF.

This clone appeared a few times. The V call is TRBV28, the J call TRBJ2-7; 8 bases fit TRBD1. CDR1 and CDR2 (germline): MDHEN, SYDVKM. The CDR3 is made up of 14 amino acids. J gave up 7 bases and V 6 bases, and 11 bases lay outside the gene matches. The CDR3 loop reads CASSLPGQGMEQYF. The CDR3 nucleotides are TGTGCCAGCAGCCTCCCCGGACAGGGCATGGAGCAGTACTTC.

This rearrangement joins TRBV2 to TRBJ2-1, with D perhaps matching TRBD1 (6 bases). The CDR3 is made up of 14 amino acids. The V end lost 2 bases, the J end lost 9 bases, and 14 bases lay between the germline ends. Germline CDR1 reads SNHLY; CDR2 reads FYNNEI. The DNA for the CDR3 is TGTGCCAGCAGTGAAAGGTTAGGGGGTGGTGAGCAGTTCTTC. This sequence encodes CASSERLGGGEQFF. Full variable domain (outside the CDR3, taken from reference TRBV2 and TRBJ2-1): EPEVTQTPSHQVTQMGQEVILRCVPISNHLYFYWYRQILGQKVEFLVSFYNNEISEKSEIFDDQFSVERPDGSNFTLKIRSTKLEDSAMYFCASSERLGGGEQFFGPGTRLTVL.

The chain joins TRBV5-4 to TRBJ2-3, with D possibly TRBD2 on 5 matching bases. Trimming cost V 2 bases and J 2 bases, with 15 bases left between them. This CDR3 is 16 amino acids long. The germline V gene has CDR1 SGHNT and CDR2 YYREEE (reference sequence). Written as DNA, the CDR3 is TGTGCCAGCAGCTTAGGGCGGGTGCAGTTCACAGATACGCAGTATTTT. Amino acid sequence: CASSLGRVQFTDTQYF.

This clone came up once. Here the CDR3 DNA reads TGTGCCAGCAGCGTAGGGGACAACTCCTACGAGCAGTACTTC. As protein: CASSVGDNSYEQYF. This chain joins TRBV9 and TRBJ2-5; a weak D match, TRBD1 (6 bases). With the DNA end fitting TRBJ2-7 better, the J assignment may be wrong. There are 14 residues in the CDR3. Germline V lookup: CDR1 SGDLS, CDR2 YYNGEE.

J is TRBJ2-1 and V is TRBV12-5; a possible D gene is TRBD1 (6 bases). Germline assignment: CDR1 LGHNT and CDR2 FRNRAP. CDR3 size: 14 residues. Trimming removed 3 bases at V and 8 bases at J, with 14 bases between. CDR3 residues: CASGLLHRVHEQFF. DNA of the CDR3: TGTGCTAGTGGTTTATTACACAGGGTCCATGAGCAGTTCTTC.

This chain connects TRBV19 to TRBJ1-2; D is undetermined. The CDR3 extends over 15 amino acids. Germline V lookup: CDR1 LNHDA, CDR2 SQIVND (reference sequence). V lost 1 base and J 10 bases, leaving 19 bases between the germline ends. CDR3 sequence reads: CASSIGGGRWHDYTF. The CDR3, as DNA: TGTGCCAGTAGTATAGGGGGAGGCAGGTGGCACGACTACACCTTC.

The chain couples TRBV9 to TRBJ2-7; tentative D call: TRBD2 (5 bases). Germline V gene sequence: CDR1 SGDLS, CDR2 YYNGEE. This CDR3 is built from 16 residues. With 1 base removed from V and 3 bases from J, the gap between germline ends came to 17 bases. Here the CDR3 DNA reads TGTGCCAGCAGCGTACGACCCACTCTTCGGGGCTACGAGCAGTACTTC. It specifies CASSVRPTLRGYEQYF.

The gene calls are TRBV28 and TRBJ1-2; TRBD1 might be the D (6 bases). This CDR3 comprises 14 residues. V lost 2 bases to trimming and J lost 0 bases, with 7 bases between them. From germline, CDR1 is MDHEN and CDR2 SYDVKM. CDR3 residues: CASSLTGPNYGYTF. DNA of the CDR3: TGTGCCAGCAGTTTAACAGGGCCTAACTATGGCTACACCTTC.

V gene TRBV2 combines with J gene TRBJ1-5; TRBD1 matches 8 bases. The germline gives CDR1 SNHLY, CDR2 FYNNEI. V trimming: 4 bases; J trimming: 4 bases; junction bases outside the gene matches: 9. The CDR3 loop spans 16 amino acids. The CDR3 DNA reads as TGTGCCAGCAGTGCTCTGGAGGACAGGGTTAATCAGCCCCAGCATTTT. Amino acid sequence: CASSALEDRVNQPQHF.

This clone has a single count. V and J are TRBV5-1 and TRBJ2-7; TRBD1 might be the D (7 bases). Per the germline V gene, CDR1 is SGHRS and CDR2 is YFSETQ. CDR3 length equals 14 residues. Deletions cut 0 bases from V and 7 bases from J, with 14 bases between. The CDR3 sequence is CASSLGTGAGEQYF. CDR3 in DNA: TGCGCCAGCAGCTTGGGAACAGGGGCGGGGGAGCAGTACTTC.

This chain connects TRBV6-1 to TRBJ1-2; D not certain. CDR1 MNHNS and CDR2 SASEGT come from the germline V gene. V lost 3 bases, J lost 2 bases, and 16 bases lay in between. This CDR3 has 16 residues. The CDR3 sequence is CASSDLTIGENYGYTF. CDR3 DNA: TGTGCCAGCAGTGACCTCACTATTGGGGAGAACTATGGCTACACCTTC.

The chain uses TRBV21-1 and TRBJ2-7; the table names TRBD1, a call not compared with the DNA. TRBV21-1 is a pseudogene locus. The CDR3 contains 16 residues. CDR3 loop: CASSKDGGDRGYEQYF. The CDR3 DNA sequence: TGTGCCAGCAGCAAAGACGGAGGGGACAGGGGCTACGAGCAGTACTTC.

V is TRBV19 and J is TRBJ1-2, with a weak D call TRBD1 (5 bases). The V and J ends lost 6 bases and 2 bases respectively, with 10 bases between them. The CDR3 totals 13 residues. Germline CDR1 reads LNHDA; CDR2 reads SQIVND (reference sequence). The CDR3 coding sequence is TGTGCCAGTAGATTGCAGGGAAACTATGGCTACACCTTC. This sequence encodes CASRLQGNYGYTF.

This chain uses TRBV6-1 with TRBJ1-5; D ambiguous. The CDR3 spans 14 residues. Germline V gives CDR1 MNHNS, CDR2 SASEGT. V dropped 2 bases and J dropped 7 bases, with 12 bases sitting between them. This CDR3 reads CASSESRRGQPQHF. The CDR3, as DNA: TGTGCCAGCAGTGAATCCAGGCGGGGACAGCCCCAGCATTTT.

The chain carries TRBV10-3 and TRBJ1-4; 8 bases match TRBD1. There are 20 residues in the CDR3. V lost 7 bases to trimming and J lost 0 bases; unmatched junction nucleotides: 19. Germline V lookup: CDR1 ENHRY, CDR2 SYGVKD. This chain's CDR3 is CAITIGTGTGKGATNEKLFF. The DNA of the CDR3 is TGTGCCATCACCATAGGAACCGGGACAGGAAAGGGCGCAACTAATGAAAAACTGTTTTTT.